Listed here are 17 T cell receptor beta chains from one sample, sequenced in a study of CD8+ T cells in alopecia areata listed by TCRdb under 2018. The library was built by means of the immunoSEQ multiplex PCR assay. To provide template for TCR sequencing, every sample had RNA extracted and reverse transcribed into cDNA. TCRdb limited this immuneACCESS table to in-frame rearrangements with V and J called. A share of clones is missing; checked studies link under half to unresolved V genes, and the rest is unexplained. The table puts some 120,000 clones in this sample, none counted just once. The leading ten clones occupy 15% to 20% of the sample. Input material: lesional skin. The receptors here all came from a C3H/HeJ mouse with alopecia areata. This mouse strain carries MHC haplotype H2-k.

A note on this clone: The genes and germline here are from mouse. Coverage ceases 4 residues before the CDR3 finishes, and the germline J gene fills in the end. V is TRBV19 and J is TRBJ2-1; 10 positions agree with TRBD1. V dropped 2 bases and J dropped 6; count of bases not matched to a gene: 5. This CDR3 region has 15 residues. Germline CDR1 and CDR2: FNHDT and SITEND (reference sequence). Incomplete CDR3 DNA: TGTGCCAGCAGTATCCGGGACAGGGGTTTTGCT. Amino acids: CASSIRDRGFA. From start to end, the CDR3 is CASSIRDRGFAEQFF.

On this clone itself: The germline and genes are mouse ones. The read falls 4 residues short of the CDR3 end, and the missing part is taken from the germline J gene. The chain joins TRBV13-1 to TRBJ2-7; TRBD2 aligns across 9 bases. CDR3 size: 12 residues. CDR1 and CDR2 (germline): NSHNY, SYGAGN. CDR3 bases read: TGTGCCAGCAGGGACTGGGGCGAT. This codes for CASRDWGD. The full CDR3 protein reads CASRDWGDEQYF.

For this clone: Mouse gene names and germline throughout. The sequenced fragment ends 4 residues before the CDR3 boundary, so the rest is inferred from the germline J gene. This chain uses TRBV14 with TRBJ2-5; TRBD1 agrees at 7 bases. The CDR3 is 14 amino acids. Germline assignment: CDR1 SGHDT and CDR2 FRDEAV. The trim removed 0 bases at V and 3 bases at J, leaving 1 base unmatched. CDR3 DNA (partial): TGTGCCAGCAGTTTCTTGGGACAGCAAGAC. Translating gives CASSFLGQQD. The entire CDR3 protein is CASSFLGQQDTQYF.

This clone appeared a few times. The gene symbols are mouse symbols. The CDR3 extends 4 residues past the end of the read, so its final part is completed from the germline J gene. V usage is TRBV13-3 and J usage is TRBJ2-5, with TRBD2 identical over 14 bases. The CDR3 is 17 amino acids. With V trimmed by 5 bases and J by 0 bases, 5 bases remained unmatched. Looked up from germline, CDR1 is NNHDY and CDR2 is SYVADS. CDR3 sequence: CASSGTGGALNQDTQYF. Incomplete CDR3 DNA: TGTGCCAGCAGCGGGACTGGGGGGGCTCTTAACCAAGAC.

This clone was counted a few times. Mouse germline and gene names are used. The read gets to within 4 residues of the CDR3 end, and the germline J gene fills in the rest. The chain is built from TRBV13-3 and TRBJ2-4; 10 bases fit TRBD2. The CDR3 is made up of 15 amino acids. From germline, CDR1 is NNHDY and CDR2 SYVADS. This chain's CDR3 is CASSVDWGTKNTLYF. The covered CDR3 bases are TGTGCCAGCAGTGTGGACTGGGGGACGAAAAAC.

This clone was recorded a few times. The gene names here belong to mouse. The observed sequence ends 4 residues before the CDR3 terminus, with the missing tail filled in from the germline J gene. The rearrangement uses TRBV13-1 and TRBJ1-1, with TRBD1 as a possible D gene (5 bases). CDR1 and CDR2 (germline): NSHNY, SYGAGN. The CDR3 is made up of 13 amino acids. The CDR3 DNA, read in part, is TGTGCCAGCAGTGATGCAAGGACATCA. Encoded protein: CASSDARTS. The full CDR3 is CASSDARTSEVFF.

This clone has only a few counts. Germline and genes here are mouse. Read data end 4 residues before the CDR3 end; the end is taken from the germline J gene. The V and J genes are TRBV5 and TRBJ2-3, with D perhaps matching TRBD2 (7 bases). Trimming cost V 0 bases and J 0 bases, with 13 bases left between them. Per the germline V gene, CDR1 is LGHNA and CDR2 is YNLKQL (reference sequence). The CDR3 covers 17 residues. The sequenced CDR3 bases are TGTGCCAGCAGCCAAGATTTGGGGGGCGCTAGTGCAGAA. Translating gives CASSQDLGGASAE. The full CDR3 sequence reads CASSQDLGGASAETLYF.

As regards this clone: Gene names refer to mouse genes. The CDR3 goes on 4 residues after the read ends, and that part is filled in from the germline J gene. The chain joins TRBV13-3 to TRBJ2-5, with 10 bases identical to TRBD2. The CDR3 is 15 amino acids. CDR1 is NNHDY, CDR2 SYVADS, per germline. The sequenced part of the CDR3 DNA is TGTGCCAGCAGTGATTTCTGGGGGGGCGCGGAC. Translating gives CASSDFWGGAD. The entire CDR3 sequence reads CASSDFWGGADTQYF.

This clone was observed a handful of times. Gene names refer to mouse genes. The CDR3 end is not reached by the read, which stops 4 residues before it; the germline J gene fills it in. The rearrangement uses TRBV13-3 and TRBJ2-1; 8 nucleotides line up with TRBD1. CDR3 size: 13 residues. CDR1 and CDR2 from the germline V gene are NNHDY and SYVADS. The CDR3 bases that were read are TGTGCCAGCAGTGCCGGGGACAGGGCT. Translating it yields CASSAGDRA. The full CDR3 reads CASSAGDRAEQFF.

With respect to this clone: Gene names and germline match the mouse. The CDR3 is cut off 4 residues early in the read; its end comes from the germline J gene. The chain has TRBV13-1 and TRBJ1-1, with D possibly TRBD1 on 6 matching bases. CDR1 is NSHNY and CDR2 is SYGAGN in the germline V gene. There are 13 residues in the CDR3. The V end was cut by 5 bases, the J end by 3 bases, with 11 bases between. The sequenced part of the CDR3 DNA is TGTGCCAGCAGGGAGACAGGTTACACA. The encoded protein is CASRETGYT. Given in full, the CDR3 is CASRETGYTEVFF.

As regards this clone: Genes and germline are mouse. The read stops 4 residues short of the end of the CDR3; the missing end is completed from the germline J gene. This chain uses TRBV1 with TRBJ2-1; maybe TRBD1 (6 bases). The germline V gene has CDR1 NSQYPW and CDR2 LRSPGD (reference sequence). CDR3 length: 17 amino acids. With 0 bases removed from V and 1 base from J, the gap between germline ends came to 13 bases. CDR3 DNA, as far as it was read: TGCACCTGCAGTGCAGAGAGGGGGACAAGAAACTATGCT. Its protein product is CTCSAERGTRNYA. The full CDR3 protein is CTCSAERGTRNYAEQFF.

This clone came up a few times. The gene symbols are mouse symbols. The read stops 4 residues short of the end of the CDR3; the missing end is completed from the germline J gene. The chain carries TRBV5 and TRBJ1-1, with TRBD1 matching over 7 bases. Losses at the gene ends were 1 base for V and 1 base for J; bases not matched to a gene: 3. The CDR3 has 15 amino acids. The V gene's germline CDR1 is LGHNA and CDR2 YNLKQL (reference sequence). The CDR3: CASSQGQGGNTEVFF. The sequenced part of the CDR3 DNA is TGTGCCAGCAGCCAAGGACAGGGAGGAAACACA.

This clone has just a few counts. Mouse gene names apply. The read finishes 4 residues shy of the CDR3 end, and the germline J gene is used to complete it. The chain combines TRBV13-3 with TRBJ2-3, with 12 bases identical to TRBD2. The CDR3 runs to 18 residues. With V trimmed by 0 bases and J by 2 bases, 7 bases remained unmatched. CDR1 and CDR2 (germline): NNHDY, SYVADS. CDR3 bases read: TGTGCCAGCAGTGATGAGGGACTGGGGGGATTCTCTGCAGAA. Translating gives CASSDEGLGGFSAE. The whole CDR3 reads CASSDEGLGGFSAETLYF.

In this sample, this clone turned up many times. Gene names are mouse gene names. The CDR3 end lies 4 residues beyond the end of the read and is filled in from the germline J gene. The chain uses TRBV13-3 and TRBJ1-1, with 9 nucleotides matching TRBD1. The J segment lost 4 bases and the V segment lost 2 bases, leaving 3 bases of the junction unmatched. Germline V gives CDR1 NNHDY, CDR2 SYVADS. This CDR3 spans 14 amino acids. CDR3 DNA (partial): TGTGCCAGCAGTGAGGGACAGGGTGGCACA. Translation gives CASSEGQGGT. The complete CDR3 sequence is CASSEGQGGTEVFF.

Notes on this clone: Gene names are mouse gene names. The CDR3 end falls 4 residues outside the read, so it is completed with the germline J gene. The chain is built from TRBV13-1 and TRBJ2-1; no definite D call. V was shortened by 1 base and J by 1 base, with 6 bases between the two germline ends. The V gene's germline CDR1 is NSHNY and CDR2 SYGAGN. This CDR3 is built from 14 residues. The covered CDR3 bases are TGTGCCAGCAGTGATTATGGGAACTATGCT. Translating gives CASSDYGNYA. The CDR3 as a whole reads CASSDYGNYAEQFF.

This clone was picked up a small number of times. TCRdb and the translated DNA give different amino acids at residue 13; the protein presented here is the one translated from the DNA. Germline and genes: mouse. The read comes to an end 3 residues before the CDR3 does, leaving the germline J gene to fill in the end. The rearrangement links TRBV1 to TRBJ1-3; TRBD1 matches at 8 bases. V lost 0 bases, J lost 3 bases, and 4 bases stayed unmatched. There are 16 residues in the CDR3. Germline V gene sequence: CDR1 NSQYPW, CDR2 LRSPGD (reference sequence). The chain's CDR3 is CTCSADNRGSGNTLYF. The sequenced part of the CDR3 DNA is TGCACCTGCAGTGCAGATAACAGGGGGAGTGGAAATACG.

This clone appeared a few times. Each gene name is a mouse one. The CDR3 sequence is CTCSARQGSATGQLYF. Incomplete CDR3 DNA: TGCACCTGCAGTGCCAGACAGGGGAGCGCCACCGGG. This sequence joins TRBV1 and TRBJ2-2, with 8 bases that match TRBD1. Read coverage stops 4 residues before the CDR3 terminus; the germline J gene supplies the remainder. The trim removed 3 bases at V and 4 bases at J, leaving 7 bases unmatched. This CDR3 is 16 amino acids long. Germline values: CDR1 NSQYPW, CDR2 LRSPGD (reference sequence). Variable domain in full (rest from reference TRBV1 and TRBJ2-2): VTLLEQNPRWRLVPRGQAVNLRCILKNSQYPWMSWYQQDLQKQLQWLFTLRSPGDKEVKSLPGADYLATRVTDTELRLQVANMSQGRTLYCTCSARQGSATGQLYFGEGSKLTVL.